Listed here are 5 T cell receptor beta chains from one sample, sequenced in a study of control samples from healthy donors and cancer patients (TCRdb year 2020). Library construction relied on the immunoSEQ multiplex PCR assay. TCRdb limited this immuneACCESS table to in-frame rearrangements with V and J called. A share of clones is missing; checked studies link under half to unresolved V genes, and the rest is unexplained. The sample table lists some 140,000 clones, approximately 91% of them with a count of one. The ten largest account for around 10% of the sample. Material: blood. The source is a woman aged 25 to 39 in good health.

The CDR3 sequence: CASSQGFGKETQYF. The CDR3, as DNA: TGTGCCAGCAGCCAAGGGTTCGGAAAAGAGACCCAGTACTTC. The chain couples TRBV3-1 (or the pseudogene TRBV3-2) to TRBJ2-5; D is unclear. V was pared by 1 base and J by 3 bases, with 9 bases between. The CDR3 has 14 amino acids. CDR1 and CDR2 (germline): LGHDT, YNNKEL (reference sequence).

The J gene is TRBJ1-1, the V gene TRBV5-1; D is possibly TRBD1 (5 bases). Trimming took 1 base from V and 3 from J, leaving 10 bases between them. The germline CDR1 and CDR2 sequences are SGHRS and YFSETQ. The CDR3 loop spans 14 amino acids. CDR3 protein: CASSLRGTDTEAFF. The CDR3 DNA reads TGCGCCAGCAGCTTGCGGGGGACGGACACTGAAGCTTTCTTT.

In its sample, this clone was seen a few times. This chain links TRBV7-8 with TRBJ2-7; D ambiguous. The V end lost 5 bases, the J end lost 0 bases, and 2 bases lay between the germline ends. This CDR3 has 11 residues. Germline values: CDR1 SGHVS, CDR2 FQNEAQ. CDR3 nucleotides: TGTGCCAGCAGCCCCTCCTACGAGCAGTACTTC. This encodes CASSPSYEQYF.

The chain uses TRBV6-5 and TRBJ2-3, with a tentative D call TRBD2 (5 bases). The CDR3 length is 13 residues. CDR1 is MNHEY, CDR2 SVGAGI, per germline. V was clipped by 7 bases and J by 1 base, with 9 bases between them. CDR3 region: CASIWTGTDTQYF. Written as DNA, the CDR3 is TGTGCCAGCATTTGGACTGGCACAGATACGCAGTATTTT.

The rearrangement links TRBV3-1 (or the pseudogene TRBV3-2) to TRBJ2-2; TRBD2 agrees at 12 bases. V was pared by 4 bases and J by 7 bases, with 7 bases of the junction left unmatched. The CDR3 consists of 16 residues. The germline gives CDR1 LGHDT, CDR2 YNNKEL (reference sequence). CDR3: CASSPTPTSGSGELFF. The CDR3 nucleotides read TGTGCCAGCAGCCCTACCCCGACTAGCGGGAGCGGGGAGCTGTTTTTT.